Listed below are T cell receptor beta chains from one sample, sequenced in a study of T cells in Graves' hyperthyroidism and ophthalmopathy. One entry per CDR3 protein, called by TCRdb with MiXCR from the multiplex PCR reads. The sample has approximately 260,000 distinct CDR3 sequences, over 12% seen once; the top ten hold around 30%. The specimen was blood. Receptor source: a woman between 50 and 59 years old with Graves' hyperthyroidism that later progressed to Graves' ophthalmopathy. CDR3s include the opening cysteine and the closing phenylalanine or tryptophan. Each record gives: V gene, J gene, clone size, D gene, CDR3 DNA, CDR3 protein. The D gene is left open where the match is weak. Size is stated for part of the rows, as once, few or many counts, or as a class when the clone is expanded.

TRBV5-5,TRBJ2-5,many,TRBD1,TGTGCCAGCAGCTCCATCCCGGGACAGGGGGAGACCCAGTACTTC,CASSSIPGQGETQYF
TRBV6-5,TRBJ2-1,many,NA,TGTGCCAGCAGTTACGCGCCTGGGGACAATGAGCAGTTCTTC,CASSYAPGDNEQFF
TRBV2,TRBJ2-1,many,TRBD2,TGTGCCAGCAGAGAACTAGCGGGAGGAAGGGAGCAGTTCTTC,CASRELAGGREQFF
TRBV7-3,TRBJ1-2,many,NA,TGTGCCAGCAGCGCCCCAGGGGAGGGGAATTATGGCTACACCTTC,CASSAPGEGNYGYTF
TRBV2,TRBJ2-5,NA,TRBD1,TGTGCCAGCAGTGAAGAGGGACAGCAAGAGACCCAGTACTTC,CASSEEGQQETQYF
TRBV15,TRBJ2-3,many,TRBD2,TGTGCCACCAGCAGAGGACTAGCGGGCCCCTTCACAGATACGCAGTATTTT,CATSRGLAGPFTDTQYF
TRBV7-6,TRBJ1-2,NA,NA,TGTGCCAGCAGCTCGGAGGGGCGGGATGGCTACACCTTC,CASSSEGRDGYTF
TRBV5-1,TRBJ2-1,NA,NA,TGCGCCAGCAGCTGGGGGAATTTTGGCAGTCTTGATGAGCAGTTCTTC,CASSWGNFGSLDEQFF
TRBV28,TRBJ2-5,many,TRBD1,TGTGCCAGCAGCCGGACAGGGGTCAAGGCAGTAAGAGAGACCCAGTACTTC,CASSRTGVKAVRETQYF
TRBV4-1,TRBJ2-3,NA,TRBD1,TGCGCCAGCAGGCTAGACAGGGGTTCCACAGATACGCAGTATTTT,CASRLDRGSTDTQYF
TRBV6-1,TRBJ1-1,many,TRBD1,TGTGCCAGCAGCCAGGGGGGGGACACTGAAGCTTTCTTT,CASSQGGDTEAFF
TRBV27,TRBJ1-5,many,NA,TGTGCCAGCAGTTTATCCGGGTTGGGGCAGCCCCAGCATTTT,CASSLSGLGQPQHF
TRBV12-3/TRBV12-4,TRBJ2-5,few,NA,TGTGCCAGCAGTTTATGGGTCGGACACTTAAAAGAGACCCAGTACTTC,CASSLWVGHLKETQYF
TRBV2,TRBJ2-3,NA,TRBD2,TGTGCCAGCAGTGGGCTAGCGGGAGGACCCACAGATACGCAGTATTTT,CASSGLAGGPTDTQYF
TRBV2,TRBJ2-5,NA,NA,TGTGCCAGCAGTGAAGTGGGACAACAACAAGAGACCCAGTACTTC,CASSEVGQQQETQYF
TRBV7-2,TRBJ1-1,many,NA,TGTGCCAGCAGCCCAGGATGGGGAACTGAAGCTTTCTTT,CASSPGWGTEAFF
TRBV5-1,TRBJ2-1,few,NA,TGCGCCAGCAGCTTGGGAGGGAGTAGGTATGAGCAGTTCTTC,CASSLGGSRYEQFF
TRBV7-9,TRBJ1-6,few,NA,TGTGCCAGCAGCTCCGAGTCTCGGTCACCCCTCCACTTT,CASSSESRSPLHF
TRBV4-1,TRBJ2-1,few,NA,TGCGCCAGCAGCCACTCAGGGCGGCGGAATGAGCAGTTCTTC,CASSHSGRRNEQFF
TRBV20-1,TRBJ2-1,many,TRBD2,TGCAGTGCGGCCACCGGGACTAGCGTAAACAATGAGCAGTTCTTC,CSAATGTSVNNEQFF
TRBV2,TRBJ1-1,many,NA,TGTGCCAGCAATACGCCTCTAGGGAACACTGAAGCTTTCTTT,CASNTPLGNTEAFF
TRBV12-3/TRBV12-4,TRBJ1-5,many,TRBD1,TGTGCCAGCAGACTTACAGGGGGCAATCAGCCCCAGCATTTT,CASRLTGGNQPQHF
TRBV12-3/TRBV12-4,TRBJ2-2,NA,NA,TGTGCCAGCAGGAGGGACGGATACACCGGGGAGCTGTTTTTT,CASRRDGYTGELFF
TRBV20-1,TRBJ2-1,many,TRBD2,TGCAGTGCGGTGATTCCGGGAGGGGACTACAATGAGCAGTTCTTC,CSAVIPGGDYNEQFF
TRBV7-3,TRBJ2-1,many,TRBD2,TGTGCCAGCAGCTTTGCGGGAGACAATGAGCAGTTCTTC,CASSFAGDNEQFF
TRBV19,TRBJ2-1,NA,NA,TGTGCCAGTAGTATTACAGGGTTCTACAATGAGCAGTTCTTC,CASSITGFYNEQFF
TRBV7-9,TRBJ2-3,NA,NA,TGTGCCAGCACCCCCCGGGCAGGGAGCACAGATACGCAGTATTTT,CASTPRAGSTDTQYF
TRBV12-3/TRBV12-4,TRBJ1-6,many,NA,TGTGCCAGCAGACAGGAGGGGGTTTCACCCCTCCACTTT,CASRQEGVSPLHF
TRBV13,TRBJ2-1,NA,TRBD1,TGTGCCAGCAGCTTAGGGACAGGGGTCAATGAGCAGTTCTTC,CASSLGTGVNEQFF
TRBV11-2,TRBJ1-3,NA,TRBD1,TGTGCCAGCAGCTTCAGACAGGGCTCCGGAAACACCATATATTTT,CASSFRQGSGNTIYF
TRBV27,TRBJ1-1,many,NA,TGTGCCAGCAGTTTATACAGGAACACTGAAGCTTTCTTT,CASSLYRNTEAFF
TRBV7-9,TRBJ2-1,many,TRBD2,TGTGCCAGCAGTGACGAGCGGGAGTGGCATGAGCAGTTCTTC,CASSDEREWHEQFF
TRBV6-2/TRBV6-3,TRBJ1-2,NA,NA,TGTGCCAGCAGTTACAGCGGGGGGGGGCCGGGTGGCTACACCTTC,CASSYSGGGPGGYTF
TRBV5-4,TRBJ2-5,NA,TRBD2,TGTGCCAGCAGCTTGGAGGTTCAAGGACTAGCGGGAGAAAAGACCCAGTACTTC,CASSLEVQGLAGEKTQYF
TRBV7-2,TRBJ2-5,NA,TRBD1,TGTGCCAGCAGCCAAGAGATGACAGGGGGCCAAGAGACCCAGTACTTC,CASSQEMTGGQETQYF
TRBV13,TRBJ2-1,many,TRBD2,TGTGCCAGCAGTTACAAAGCACTAGCGAGTTACAATGAGCAGTTCTTC,CASSYKALASYNEQFF
TRBV5-1,TRBJ2-3,many,NA,TGCGCCAGCAGAGAATTGACAGATACGCAGTATTTT,CASRELTDTQYF
TRBV20-1,TRBJ1-5,NA,NA,TGCAGTGCCAGCTGGGGGGGGGATCAGCCCCAGCATTTT,CSASWGGDQPQHF
TRBV7-9,TRBJ2-1,many,NA,TGTGCCAGCAGCACTGTTAGGCACAATGAGCAGTTCTTC,CASSTVRHNEQFF
TRBV14,TRBJ2-1,NA,TRBD2,TGTGCCAGCAGCCAAGTGGGGGGGGCTAGCGGGGAACAGTTCTTC,CASSQVGGASGEQFF
TRBV7-8,TRBJ2-3,many,NA,TGTGCCAGCGAACCGGTGCAAAGGGGTACGCAGTATTTT,CASEPVQRGTQYF
TRBV5-1,TRBJ1-2,many,TRBD1,TGCGCCAGCAGCATCGACAGGGTTATCAACTATGGCTACACCTTC,CASSIDRVINYGYTF
TRBV18,TRBJ2-7,many,NA,TGTGCCAGCTCACCACCTAACCTACGGTACAACGAGCAGTACTTC,CASSPPNLRYNEQYF
TRBV7-8,TRBJ1-1,many,NA,TGTGCCAGCAGCTTAACTATCGGGGGCGTGGGGACTGAAGCTTTCTTT,CASSLTIGGVGTEAFF